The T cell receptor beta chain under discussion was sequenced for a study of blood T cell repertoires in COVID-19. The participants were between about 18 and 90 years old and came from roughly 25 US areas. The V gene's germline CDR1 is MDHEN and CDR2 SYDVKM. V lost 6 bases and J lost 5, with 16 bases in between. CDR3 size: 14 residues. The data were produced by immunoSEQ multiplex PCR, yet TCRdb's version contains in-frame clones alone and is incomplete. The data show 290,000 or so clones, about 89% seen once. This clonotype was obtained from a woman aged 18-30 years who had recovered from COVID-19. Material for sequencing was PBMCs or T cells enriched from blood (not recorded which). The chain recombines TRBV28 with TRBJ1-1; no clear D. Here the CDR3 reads CASSLPYDRTEAFF. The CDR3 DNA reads TGTGCCAGCAGCCTACCCTATGATCGGACTGAAGCTTTCTTT.